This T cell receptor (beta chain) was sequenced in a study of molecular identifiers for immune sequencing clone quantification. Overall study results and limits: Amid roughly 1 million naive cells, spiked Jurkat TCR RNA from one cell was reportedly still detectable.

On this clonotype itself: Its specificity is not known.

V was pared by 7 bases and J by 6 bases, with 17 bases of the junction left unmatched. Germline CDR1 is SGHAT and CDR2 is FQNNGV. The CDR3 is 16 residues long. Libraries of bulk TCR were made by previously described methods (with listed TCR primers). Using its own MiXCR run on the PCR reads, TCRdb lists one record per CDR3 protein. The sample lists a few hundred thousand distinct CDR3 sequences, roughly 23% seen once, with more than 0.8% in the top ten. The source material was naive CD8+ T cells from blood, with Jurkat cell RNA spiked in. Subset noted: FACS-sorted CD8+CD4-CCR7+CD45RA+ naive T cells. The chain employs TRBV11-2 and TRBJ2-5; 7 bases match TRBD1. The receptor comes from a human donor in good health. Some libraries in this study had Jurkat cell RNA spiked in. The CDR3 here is CASTDAGTVLWKTQYF. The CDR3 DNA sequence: TGTGCCAGCACCGACGCCGGGACAGTTCTGTGGAAGACCCAGTACTTC. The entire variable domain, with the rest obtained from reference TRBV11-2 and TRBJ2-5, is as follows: EAGVAQSPRYKIIEKRQSVAFWCNPISGHATLYWYQQILGQGPKLLIQFQNNGVVDDSQLPKDRFSAERLKGVDSTLKIQPAKLEDSAVYLCASTDAGTVLWKTQYFGPGTRLLVL.